Listed below are T cell receptor beta chains from one sample, sequenced in a study of cytomegalovirus exposure and HLA in healthy donors. Method: immunoSEQ multiplex PCR; TCRdb's copy keeps in-frame clones and lacks some. The sample lists almost 95,000 clones; approximately 71% were seen once. The specimen sequenced was PBMCs. Receptors were obtained from a man between 45 and 60 years old in good health and CMV-seronegative. Both conserved end residues are part of each CDR3. Each record gives: V gene, J gene, clone size, D gene, CDR3 DNA, CDR3 protein. A D gene is named only where the DNA matches it firmly. Clone size is given for some rows only: seen once, a few or many times, or a class if the clone is expanded.

v_call: TRBV7-9
j_call: TRBJ1-1
clone_size: few
d_call: -
cdr3_nt: TGTGCCAGCAGCCAACAGGTGACCTATCGTGAAGCTTTCTTT
cdr3_aa: CASSQQVTYREAFF

v_call: TRBV6-5
j_call: TRBJ1-2
clone_size: -
d_call: TRBD1
cdr3_nt: TGTGCCAGCAGTTACTTGGACAGGGGGCCCTATGGCTACACCTTC
cdr3_aa: CASSYLDRGPYGYTF

v_call: TRBV29-1
j_call: TRBJ1-2
clone_size: -
d_call: TRBD1
cdr3_nt: TGCAGCGTTGGCCTTGGGACAGGGGGCGCTGACTATGGCTACACCTTC
cdr3_aa: CSVGLGTGGADYGYTF

v_call: TRBV27
j_call: TRBJ2-2
clone_size: -
d_call: -
cdr3_nt: TGTGCCAGCACCCCAGACAGACTCACCGGGGAGCTGTTTTTT
cdr3_aa: CASTPDRLTGELFF

v_call: TRBV7-2
j_call: TRBJ2-2
clone_size: -
d_call: TRBD2
cdr3_nt: TGTGCCAGCAGCTTAGGGGCGGGAGGGCCCGGCACCGGGGAGCTGTTTTTT
cdr3_aa: CASSLGAGGPGTGELFF

v_call: TRBV6-1
j_call: TRBJ1-5
clone_size: -
d_call: TRBD1
cdr3_nt: TGTGCCAGCAGTGTTGACAGGGGGCACCAGCCCCAGCATTTT
cdr3_aa: CASSVDRGHQPQHF

v_call: TRBV4-1
j_call: TRBJ2-5
clone_size: -
d_call: -
cdr3_nt: TGCGCCAGCAGCCAGGGGAACAGTGGGGGGGGGCTCCAAGAGACCCAGTACTTC
cdr3_aa: CASSQGNSGGGLQETQYF

v_call: TRBV28
j_call: TRBJ1-5
clone_size: once
d_call: -
cdr3_nt: TGTGCCAGCGGAGGGAATCAGCCCCAGCATTTT
cdr3_aa: CASGGNQPQHF

v_call: TRBV29-1
j_call: TRBJ2-7
clone_size: few
d_call: -
cdr3_nt: TGCAGCGTTGATGAGACGGGAAGCTACGAGCAGTACTTC
cdr3_aa: CSVDETGSYEQYF

v_call: TRBV4-1
j_call: TRBJ2-5
clone_size: few
d_call: -
cdr3_nt: TGCGCCAGCAGCCAAACTAGTACCCTGGAGACCCAGTACTTC
cdr3_aa: CASSQTSTLETQYF

v_call: TRBV11-1
j_call: TRBJ2-1
clone_size: -
d_call: TRBD2
cdr3_nt: TGTGCCAGCACCAACTCCCAGCGGGAGTATGAGCAGTTCTTC
cdr3_aa: CASTNSQREYEQFF

v_call: TRBV7-2
j_call: TRBJ2-1
clone_size: -
d_call: TRBD1
cdr3_nt: TGTGCCAGCAGCTTTTACAGGGGGCTAAATGAGCAGTTCTTC
cdr3_aa: CASSFYRGLNEQFF

v_call: TRBV30
j_call: TRBJ1-2
clone_size: few
d_call: TRBD1
cdr3_nt: TGTGCCTGGATCCCCCGGGACAGATTGGTGAATGGCTACACCTTC
cdr3_aa: CAWIPRDRLVNGYTF

v_call: TRBV5-6
j_call: TRBJ2-2
clone_size: -
d_call: -
cdr3_nt: TGTGCCAGCAGCTTACGGGGGGCGGGCGCCACCGGGGAGCTGTTTTTT
cdr3_aa: CASSLRGAGATGELFF

v_call: TRBV9
j_call: TRBJ1-3
clone_size: -
d_call: -
cdr3_nt: TGTGCCAGCAGCGCACAGGACTCTGGAAACACCATATATTTT
cdr3_aa: CASSAQDSGNTIYF

v_call: TRBV6-1
j_call: TRBJ2-1
clone_size: -
d_call: TRBD2
cdr3_nt: TGTGCCAGCAGTGAGGCTAGCGGGTTGCACAATGAGCAGTTCTTC
cdr3_aa: CASSEASGLHNEQFF

v_call: TRBV5-1
j_call: TRBJ2-7
clone_size: -
d_call: TRBD2
cdr3_nt: TGCGCCAGCAGCTTGGCCGGGAGGACTCTCTACGAGCAGTACTTC
cdr3_aa: CASSLAGRTLYEQYF

v_call: TRBV9
j_call: TRBJ2-2
clone_size: -
d_call: TRBD2
cdr3_nt: TGTGCCAGCAGCGCTTCGGGACTAGCTCTTTTCGGGGAGCTGTTTTTT
cdr3_aa: CASSASGLALFGELFF

v_call: TRBV5-1
j_call: TRBJ2-5
clone_size: -
d_call: -
cdr3_nt: TGCGCCAGCAGCTTGGATCGCCCCCGGGTGGAGGCCCAGTACTTC
cdr3_aa: CASSLDRPRVEAQYF

v_call: TRBV7-3
j_call: TRBJ1-1
clone_size: -
d_call: TRBD1
cdr3_nt: TGTGCCAGCAGCTCCCAAGCCGGGACAGGGACTGAAGCTTTCTTT
cdr3_aa: CASSSQAGTGTEAFF

v_call: TRBV29-1
j_call: TRBJ2-1
clone_size: -
d_call: TRBD2
cdr3_nt: TGCAGCGTTGATTCGCTAGCGGGGAATGAGCAGTTCTTC
cdr3_aa: CSVDSLAGNEQFF

v_call: TRBV6-6
j_call: TRBJ1-1
clone_size: -
d_call: -
cdr3_nt: TGTGCCAGCAGTTATCCCGGCGGGACTGAAGCTTTCTTT
cdr3_aa: CASSYPGGTEAFF

v_call: TRBV14
j_call: TRBJ2-5
clone_size: -
d_call: -
cdr3_nt: TGTGCCAGCAGCCAGAACCGGGAGACCCAGTACTTC
cdr3_aa: CASSQNRETQYF

v_call: TRBV9
j_call: TRBJ2-1
clone_size: -
d_call: TRBD1
cdr3_nt: TGTGCCAGCAGCGCGACAGGGAGCTCCTACAATGAGCAGTTCTTC
cdr3_aa: CASSATGSSYNEQFF

v_call: TRBV28
j_call: TRBJ1-1
clone_size: -
d_call: -
cdr3_nt: TGTGCCAGCAGTTTGCCCGCAGGGAGGACTTTCTTT
cdr3_aa: CASSLPAGRTFF

v_call: TRBV4-1
j_call: TRBJ2-3
clone_size: few
d_call: TRBD1
cdr3_nt: TGCGCCAGCAGCCACCCGACAGGGGAGTCTTGCACAGATACGCAGTATTTT
cdr3_aa: CASSHPTGESCTDTQYF

v_call: TRBV5-6
j_call: TRBJ1-1
clone_size: -
d_call: TRBD1
cdr3_nt: TGTGCCAGCAGCTCCTCGTCGGGGACAGGGAACACTGAAGCTTTCTTT
cdr3_aa: CASSSSSGTGNTEAFF

v_call: TRBV6-4
j_call: TRBJ1-1
clone_size: once
d_call: TRBD1
cdr3_nt: TGTGCCAGCAAGGACAGGGACATATCCGCTGAAGCTTTCTTT
cdr3_aa: CASKDRDISAEAFF

v_call: TRBV10-3
j_call: TRBJ1-1
clone_size: -
d_call: -
cdr3_nt: TGTGCCATCAGTGAACGGGAGATTGAAGCTTTCTTT
cdr3_aa: CAISEREIEAFF

v_call: TRBV30
j_call: TRBJ2-4
clone_size: -
d_call: -
cdr3_nt: TGTGCCTGGAGCATGGCCGGGGCCAAAAACATTCAGTACTTC
cdr3_aa: CAWSMAGAKNIQYF

v_call: TRBV4-3
j_call: TRBJ2-7
clone_size: once
d_call: TRBD1
cdr3_nt: TGCGCCAGCAGCCATTCCGGGACAGGGTCCTACGAGCAGTACTTC
cdr3_aa: CASSHSGTGSYEQYF

v_call: TRBV4-3
j_call: TRBJ1-1
clone_size: -
d_call: -
cdr3_nt: TGCGCCAGCAGCCAAGATTCGGGGAGGGGGAACACTGAAGCTTTCTTT
cdr3_aa: CASSQDSGRGNTEAFF

v_call: TRBV4-3
j_call: TRBJ1-2
clone_size: -
d_call: TRBD1
cdr3_nt: TGCGCCAGCAGCCAAGAGGTGGGACAGACTAACTATGGCTACACCTTC
cdr3_aa: CASSQEVGQTNYGYTF

v_call: TRBV29-1
j_call: TRBJ2-5
clone_size: -
d_call: -
cdr3_nt: TGCAGCGTGCGCGGGACAGTTGGTCTACAAGAGACCCAGTACTTC
cdr3_aa: CSVRGTVGLQETQYF

v_call: TRBV4-1
j_call: TRBJ2-2
clone_size: -
d_call: -
cdr3_nt: TGCGCCAGCAGCCAAGAGTTGCGGGCGAACACCGGGGAGCTGTTTTTT
cdr3_aa: CASSQELRANTGELFF

v_call: TRBV4-2
j_call: TRBJ1-1
clone_size: -
d_call: -
cdr3_nt: TGTGCCAGCGGACCCTGGGGCTATATGGACACTGAAGCTTTCTTT
cdr3_aa: CASGPWGYMDTEAFF

v_call: TRBV5-8
j_call: TRBJ2-7
clone_size: -
d_call: -
cdr3_nt: TGTGCCAGCAGCTTGGTTGGTGTCGGTCCCTACGAGCAGTACTTC
cdr3_aa: CASSLVGVGPYEQYF

v_call: TRBV7-6
j_call: TRBJ1-2
clone_size: few
d_call: -
cdr3_nt: TGTGCCAGCAGCCTTCTGGACAGCACGGGCTACACCTTC
cdr3_aa: CASSLLDSTGYTF

v_call: TRBV12-2
j_call: TRBJ1-2
clone_size: -
d_call: -
cdr3_nt: TGTGCAAGTCGCCCCCCCGCGGAGGGGTCTAACTATGGCTACACCTTC
cdr3_aa: CASRPPAEGSNYGYTF

v_call: TRBV5-1
j_call: TRBJ2-1
clone_size: -
d_call: TRBD1
cdr3_nt: TGCGCCAGCAGCCCTCCGGGACAGGGGGCGCGTGAGCAGTTCTTC
cdr3_aa: CASSPPGQGAREQFF

v_call: TRBV27
j_call: TRBJ1-3
clone_size: -
d_call: TRBD1
cdr3_nt: TGTGCCAGCAGTTTAGCAGGGGGCCCTGGAAACACCATATATTTT
cdr3_aa: CASSLAGGPGNTIYF

v_call: TRBV5-1
j_call: TRBJ1-2
clone_size: few
d_call: TRBD1
cdr3_nt: TGCGCCAGCAGAATAACTGGTAGGGGGCGAAACTATGGCTACACCTTC
cdr3_aa: CASRITGRGRNYGYTF

v_call: TRBV5-6
j_call: TRBJ2-3
clone_size: -
d_call: TRBD1
cdr3_nt: TGTGCCAGCAGCTTGGACAGGGGTTACACAGATACGCAGTATTTT
cdr3_aa: CASSLDRGYTDTQYF

v_call: TRBV9
j_call: TRBJ2-2
clone_size: few
d_call: -
cdr3_nt: TGTGCCAGCAGTGGACTGGCCCTAGGCACCGGGGAGCTGTTTTTT
cdr3_aa: CASSGLALGTGELFF

v_call: TRBV7-9
j_call: TRBJ2-7
clone_size: -
d_call: TRBD1
cdr3_nt: TGTGCCAGCAGCTTCGGACAGGGACTCCCCGAGCAGTACTTC
cdr3_aa: CASSFGQGLPEQYF

v_call: TRBV4-1
j_call: TRBJ1-4
clone_size: -
d_call: TRBD1
cdr3_nt: TGCGCCAGCAGCCAAGCAGACAGGGTGGAGGGAAAACTGTTTTTT
cdr3_aa: CASSQADRVEGKLFF

v_call: TRBV12-5
j_call: TRBJ2-1
clone_size: -
d_call: TRBD2
cdr3_nt: TGTGCTAGTGGTTCCGTAGCGGGGTCATACAATGAGCAGTTCTTC
cdr3_aa: CASGSVAGSYNEQFF

v_call: TRBV7-8
j_call: TRBJ1-1
clone_size: -
d_call: -
cdr3_nt: TGTGCCAGCACCCCCCGGGGACGCGCGGGGGACACTGAAGCTTTCTTT
cdr3_aa: CASTPRGRAGDTEAFF

v_call: TRBV5-1
j_call: TRBJ1-1
clone_size: -
d_call: -
cdr3_nt: TGCGCCAGCAGCTTGGAGGGGATGAACACTGAAGCTTTCTTT
cdr3_aa: CASSLEGMNTEAFF